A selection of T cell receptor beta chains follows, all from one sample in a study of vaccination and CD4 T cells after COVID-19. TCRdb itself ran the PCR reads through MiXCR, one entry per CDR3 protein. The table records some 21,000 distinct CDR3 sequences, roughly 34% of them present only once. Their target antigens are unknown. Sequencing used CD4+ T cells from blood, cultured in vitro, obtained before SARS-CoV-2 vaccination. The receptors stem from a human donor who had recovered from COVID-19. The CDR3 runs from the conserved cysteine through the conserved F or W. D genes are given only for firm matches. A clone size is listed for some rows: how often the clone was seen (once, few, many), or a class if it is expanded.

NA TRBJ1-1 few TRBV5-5 TGTGCCAGCAGCCCGAATGCTATGAACACTGAAGCTTTCTTT CASSPNAMNTEAFF
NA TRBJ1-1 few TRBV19 TGTGCCAGTAGTGCAAGGACAAGCGGGAACACTGAAGCTTTCTTT CASSARTSGNTEAFF
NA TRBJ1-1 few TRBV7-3 TGTGCCAGCAGCTTATGGTGGAACACTGAAGCTTTCTTT CASSLWWNTEAFF
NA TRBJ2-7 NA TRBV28 TGTGCCAGCAGGAAGTGGGCAAGGGACTCGGCCGAGCAGTACTTC CASRKWARDSAEQYF
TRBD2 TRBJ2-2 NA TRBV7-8 TGTGCCAGCAGCTTACGGCTAGCGGGAGTCGGGGAGCTGTTTTTT CASSLRLAGVGELFF
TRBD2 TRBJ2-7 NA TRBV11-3 TGTGCCAGCAGCCAGAAGACTAGCGCGTACGAGCAGTACTTC CASSQKTSAYEQYF
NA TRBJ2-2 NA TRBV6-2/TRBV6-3 TGTGCCAGCGGTCTTGGGGACGGTAATCGTACCGGGGAGCTGTTTTTT CASGLGDGNRTGELFF
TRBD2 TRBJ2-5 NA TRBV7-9 TGTGCCAGCAGCCTTCGACTAGCGGGAGGGCGAGAGACCCAGTACTTC CASSLRLAGGRETQYF
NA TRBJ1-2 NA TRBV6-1 TGTGCCAGCAGTCCCGAGCGGACGGCGAGAGGCTACACCTTC CASSPERTARGYTF
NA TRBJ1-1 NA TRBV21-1 TGTGCCAGCGGCGTAATGAACACTGAAGCTTTCTTT CASGVMNTEAFF
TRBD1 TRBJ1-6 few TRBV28 TGTGCCAGCAGTTTCTTGACAGGGAGTTCACCCCTCCACTTT CASSFLTGSSPLHF
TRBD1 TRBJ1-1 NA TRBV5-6 TGTGCCAGCAGTTCAACCGGGACAGGGACCACTGAAGCTTTCTTT CASSSTGTGTTEAFF
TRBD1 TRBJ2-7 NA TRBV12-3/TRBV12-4 TGTGCCAGCAGACCCACAGGGGACTACGAGCAGTACTTC CASRPTGDYEQYF
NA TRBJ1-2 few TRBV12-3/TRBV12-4 TGTGCCAGCAGTTTTAACAGTCCATCGGGCTACACCTTC CASSFNSPSGYTF
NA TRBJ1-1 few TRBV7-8 TGTGCCAGCAGCATTCTTTTTGACACTGAAGCTTTCTTT CASSILFDTEAFF
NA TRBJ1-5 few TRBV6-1 TGTGCCAGCAGGGAGACAGGTAGCAATCAGCCCCAGCATTTT CASRETGSNQPQHF
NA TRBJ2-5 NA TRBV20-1 TGCAGTGCTAGCGCGGACAGCGGTACTATAGAGACCCAGTACTTC CSASADSGTIETQYF
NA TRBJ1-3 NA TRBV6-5 TGTGCCAGCAGTTCCCAGGGTAGAATGGGAAACACCATATATTTT CASSSQGRMGNTIYF
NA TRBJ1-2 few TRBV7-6 TGTGCCAGCAGCCCCGCCCCTGGCGGCTATGGCTACACCTTC CASSPAPGGYGYTF
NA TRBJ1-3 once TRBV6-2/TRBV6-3 TGTGCCAGCAGACTCCGGGACTCGACGAGCTCTGGAAACACCATATATTTT CASRLRDSTSSGNTIYF
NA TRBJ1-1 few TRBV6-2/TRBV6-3 TGTGCCAGCAGTTATCAAGCCAGGGGCACTGAAGCTTTCTTT CASSYQARGTEAFF
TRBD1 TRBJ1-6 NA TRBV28 TGTGCCAGCAGTTTAGGAGGGGGCCCAAGGACACCCCTCCACTTT CASSLGGGPRTPLHF
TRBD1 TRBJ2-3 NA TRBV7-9 TGTGCCAGCAGCTTAAAGGACAGGGCCGCAGATACGCAGTATTTT CASSLKDRAADTQYF
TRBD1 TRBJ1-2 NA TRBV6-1 TGTGCCAGCAGCCCGGGACAGGGGGCAGGTGGCTACACCTTC CASSPGQGAGGYTF
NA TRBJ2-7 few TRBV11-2 TGTGCCATCCCCAGGCCAAGCGGCTACGAGCAGTACTTC CAIPRPSGYEQYF
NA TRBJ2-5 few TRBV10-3 TGTGCCATCAGTGAAGAGCGGGACAGCCGGTTAGAGACCCAGTACTTC CAISEERDSRLETQYF
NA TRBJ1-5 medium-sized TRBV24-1 TGTGCCACCAGTGATTGGGGGAGCAATCAGCCCCAGCATTTT CATSDWGSNQPQHF
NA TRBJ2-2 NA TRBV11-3 TGTGCCAGCAGCTCCTCTTCCCTCACCGGGGAGCTGTTTTTT CASSSSSLTGELFF
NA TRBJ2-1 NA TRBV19 TGTGCCAGTAGTATTCGGGCAGACACTAACAATGAGCAGTTCTTC CASSIRADTNNEQFF
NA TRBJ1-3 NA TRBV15 TGTGCCACCAGCACCCGGGGGATACCTGGAAACACCATATATTTT CATSTRGIPGNTIYF
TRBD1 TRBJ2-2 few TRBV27 TGTGCCAGCAGCAAACCGGGACAGGGAAGACCCGGGGAGCTGTTTTTT CASSKPGQGRPGELFF
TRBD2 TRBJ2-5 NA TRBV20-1 TGCAGTGCTAGCCCCTGGCGGGAGGTCCGGACCCAGTACTTC CSASPWREVRTQYF
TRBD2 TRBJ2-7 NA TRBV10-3 TGTGCCATCAGTGAGTCTCGGGCAAGGACTAGGTGGAACGAGCAGTACTTC CAISESRARTRWNEQYF
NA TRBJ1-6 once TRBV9 TGTGCCAGCAGCGTAGGCAACACCGGGACTCAGGTCACCCTCCACTTT CASSVGNTGTQVTLHF
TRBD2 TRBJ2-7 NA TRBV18 TGTGCCAGCTCACCGGGACTAGCGGGGGGCCCCAGCGAGCAGTACTTC CASSPGLAGGPSEQYF
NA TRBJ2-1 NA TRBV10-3 TGTGCCATCAGTGAGTCGATCCAGGAGACATCCTACAATGAGCAGTTCTTC CAISESIQETSYNEQFF
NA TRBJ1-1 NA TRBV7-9 TGTGCCAGCAGTGATACAGGGAACACTGAAGCTTTCTTT CASSDTGNTEAFF
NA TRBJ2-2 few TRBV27 TGTGCCAGCAGTGCAAACTCTAGTCCCGGGGAGCTGTTTTTT CASSANSSPGELFF
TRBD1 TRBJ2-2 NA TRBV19 TGTGCCAGTAGGGGTGCAGGGGGTAACACCGGGGAGCTGTTTTTT CASRGAGGNTGELFF
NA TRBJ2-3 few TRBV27 TGTGCCAGCAGTTCGACAGGAGGCACAGATACGCAGTATTTT CASSSTGGTDTQYF
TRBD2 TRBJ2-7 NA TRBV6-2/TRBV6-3 TGTGCCAGCAGCGAGACTAGCGGCCAGCTTTACGAGCAGTACTTC CASSETSGQLYEQYF
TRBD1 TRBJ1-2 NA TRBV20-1 TGCAGTGCTAGGGGAACCGGGACAGGGGGGAAGGGCTACACCTTC CSARGTGTGGKGYTF
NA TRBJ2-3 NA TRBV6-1 TGTGCCAGCACCGTCGGTATAGAGCGTCCCCTTCGAACGCAGTATTTT CASTVGIERPLRTQYF
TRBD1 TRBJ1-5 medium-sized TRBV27 TGTGCCAGCAGTTTAGTAGGACAGGGGCCCCGGCAGCCCCAGCATTTT CASSLVGQGPRQPQHF
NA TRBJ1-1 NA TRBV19 TGTGCCAGTAGTATCTCACGAGGCAGGACTAGAAACACTGAAGCTTTCTTT CASSISRGRTRNTEAFF
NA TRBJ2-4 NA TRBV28 TGTGCCAGCAGCCCCCGAAACATTCAGTACTTC CASSPRNIQYF
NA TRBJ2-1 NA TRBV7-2 TGTGCCAGCAGCATCTCCAGGGATTTGTATAATGAGCAGTTCTTC CASSISRDLYNEQFF
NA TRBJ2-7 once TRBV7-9 TGTGCCAGCAGCTTCGGAACTACATCCTACGAGCAGTACTTC CASSFGTTSYEQYF
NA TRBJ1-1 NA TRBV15 TGTGCCACCAGCAGAGTAGGTGGTACTGAAGCTTTCTTT CATSRVGGTEAFF
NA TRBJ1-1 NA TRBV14 TGTGCCAGCAGCGCCCTGCGGAACACTGAAGCTTTCTTT CASSALRNTEAFF
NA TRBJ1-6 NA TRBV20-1 TGCAGTGCTAGAGATTTCCAGGGTGGTTCACCCCTCCACTTT CSARDFQGGSPLHF
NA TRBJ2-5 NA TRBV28 TGTGCCAGCAGTTTATGGAAAGGCCGGGATCACGTTAAGAGACCGGACTCGGGGACCCAGTACTTC CASSLWKGRDHVKRPDSGTQYF
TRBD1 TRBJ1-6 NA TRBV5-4 TGTGCCAGCAGCATGGGACAGGGGGGTAATTCACCCCTCCACTTT CASSMGQGGNSPLHF
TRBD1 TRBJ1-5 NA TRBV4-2 TGTGCCAGCAGCCAGGAGGACAGGAACAATCAGCCCCAGCATTTT CASSQEDRNNQPQHF
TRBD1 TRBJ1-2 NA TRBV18 TGTGCCAGCTCACCACAGGGGACAGACTATGGCTACACCTTC CASSPQGTDYGYTF
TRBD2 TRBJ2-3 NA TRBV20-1 TGCAGTGCTAGTCGGCTAGCGGCTAGCACAGATACGCAGTATTTT CSASRLAASTDTQYF
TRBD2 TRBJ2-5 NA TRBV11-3 TGTGCCAGCAGCCCGGGTTTAGCGGGGCAAGAGACCCAGTACTTC CASSPGLAGQETQYF
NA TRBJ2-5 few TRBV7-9 TGTGCCAGCAGCTTAATGGGGCGAGAGACCCAGTACTTC CASSLMGRETQYF
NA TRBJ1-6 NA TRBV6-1 TGTGCCAGCACCGAGAGCCTGGGATTTGGTAATTCACCCCTCCACTTT CASTESLGFGNSPLHF
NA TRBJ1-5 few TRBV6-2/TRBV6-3 TGTGCCAGCACCCTCTCCCTCAATCAGCCCCAGCATTTT CASTLSLNQPQHF